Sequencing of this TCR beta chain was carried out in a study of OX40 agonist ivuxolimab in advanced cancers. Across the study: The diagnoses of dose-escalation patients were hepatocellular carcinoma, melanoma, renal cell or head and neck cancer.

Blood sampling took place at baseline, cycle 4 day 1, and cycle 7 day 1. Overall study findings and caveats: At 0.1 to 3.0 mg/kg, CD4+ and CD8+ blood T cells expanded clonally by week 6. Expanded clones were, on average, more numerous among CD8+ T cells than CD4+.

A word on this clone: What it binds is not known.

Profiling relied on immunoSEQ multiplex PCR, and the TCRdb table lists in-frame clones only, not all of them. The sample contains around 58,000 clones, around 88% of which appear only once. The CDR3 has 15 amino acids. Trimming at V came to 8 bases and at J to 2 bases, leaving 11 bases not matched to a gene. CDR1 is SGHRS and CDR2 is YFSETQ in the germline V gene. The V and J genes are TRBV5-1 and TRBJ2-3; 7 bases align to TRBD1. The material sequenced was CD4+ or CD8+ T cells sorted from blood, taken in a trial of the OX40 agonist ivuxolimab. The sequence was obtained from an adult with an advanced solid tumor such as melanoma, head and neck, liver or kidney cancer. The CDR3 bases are TGCGCCAGTTATTTAGGGGGCGGAACCACAGATACGCAGTATTTT. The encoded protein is CASYLGGGTTDTQYF.